This T cell receptor (beta chain) was identified during a study of T cells after yellow fever vaccination. The germline CDR1 and CDR2 sequences are SGDLS and YYNGEE. Between the trimmed V and J ends, which lost 1 base and 4 bases, there was a span of 11 bases. This CDR3 has 14 residues. Study-wide findings and caveats: At around 95% for CD4 and almost 90% for CD8, most primary-vaccination clones showed up again after the booster.

TCRdb independently ran MiXCR on the 5' RACE reads; one entry per CDR3 protein. The sample consists of some 350,000 distinct CDR3 sequences, around a tenth of them appearing once. Worth noting for this clonotype: What it binds is not known.

The input for sequencing was PBMCs, taken on the day of the first yellow fever vaccination. The sequence was collected from a man younger than 35 who received the YFV17D yellow fever vaccine. The chain carries TRBV9 and TRBJ2-5, with D hard to call. The CDR3 here is CASSVPHNGETQYF. CDR3 coding DNA: TGTGCCAGCAGCGTACCCCACAATGGAGAGACCCAGTACTTC.